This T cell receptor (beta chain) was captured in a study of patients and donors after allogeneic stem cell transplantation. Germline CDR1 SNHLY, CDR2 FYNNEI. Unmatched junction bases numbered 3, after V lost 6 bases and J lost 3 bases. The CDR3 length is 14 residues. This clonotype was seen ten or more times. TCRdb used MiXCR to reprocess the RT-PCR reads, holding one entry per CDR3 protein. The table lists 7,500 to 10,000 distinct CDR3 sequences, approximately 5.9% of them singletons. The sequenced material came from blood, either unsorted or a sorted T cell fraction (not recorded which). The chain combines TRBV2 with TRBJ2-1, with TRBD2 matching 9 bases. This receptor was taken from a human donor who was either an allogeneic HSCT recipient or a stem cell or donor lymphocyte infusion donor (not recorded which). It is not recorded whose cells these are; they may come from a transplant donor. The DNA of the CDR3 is TGTGCCAGCAGCCGACTAGCGGTCTACAATGAGCAGTTCTTC. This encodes CASSRLAVYNEQFF.